The 24 T cell receptor beta chains reported below all come from one sample, sequenced in a study of Graves' ophthalmopathy and Graves' hyperthyroidism. RNA served as the template for amplifying TCR beta CDR3 regions. HTBI primers primed a first-round RT-PCR, and a second-round multiplex PCR followed. Each CDR3 protein gets one entry after TCRdb re-called the multiplex PCR reads with MiXCR. Among about 740,000 distinct CDR3 sequences, roughly 41% were seen once, and the ten largest hold 35% to 55%. Sequencing was done on a sample of peripheral blood. The receptors were sampled from an adult man with Graves' ophthalmopathy.

This chain connects TRBV28 to TRBJ1-1; weak D call: TRBD1 (5 bases). This CDR3 is built from 15 residues. The germline CDR1 and CDR2 sequences are MDHEN and SYDVKM. V lost 3 bases and J lost 6, with 17 bases in between. In DNA form, the CDR3 reads TGTGCCAGCAGTTTGGGCAAAATCGGAGGGGCTGAAGCTTTCTTT. Translated, it gives CASSLGKIGGAEAFF.

This clonotype was seen a handful of times. This chain connects TRBV11-2 to TRBJ2-2; 7 bases align to TRBD1. CDR1 is SGHAT, CDR2 FQNNGV, per germline. V trimming: 5 bases; J trimming: 1 base; junction bases outside the gene matches: 10. The CDR3 runs 17 residues. CDR3 DNA: TGTGCCAGCAGCACCGACGGGACAGCGATGAACACCGGGGAGCTGTTTTTT. As protein: CASSTDGTAMNTGELFF.

The sample holds many counts of this clonotype. The gene calls are TRBV25-1 and TRBJ1-3; the D gene is possibly TRBD1 (6 bases). The CDR3 is 14 residues long. Trimming shortened V by 4 bases and J by 0 bases, and 7 bases separated the two germline ends. The germline V gene has CDR1 MGHDK and CDR2 SYGVNS. For the CDR3, the DNA is TGTGCCAGCAGTGCAGGGGTCTCTGGAAACACCATATATTTT. Its protein product is CASSAGVSGNTIYF.

This clonotype was counted at least ten times. The rearrangement joins TRBV7-2 to TRBJ1-2; D not certain. Trimming shortened V by 5 bases and J by 4 bases, and 11 bases separated the two germline ends. Germline V gene data show CDR1 as SGHTA and CDR2 as FQGNSA. This CDR3 comprises 13 residues. The CDR3 DNA is TGTGCCAGCAGCCCCTATCTGGGCTATGGCTACACCTTC. Its translation: CASSPYLGYGYTF. The entire variable domain, with the rest obtained from reference TRBV7-2 and TRBJ1-2, is as follows: GAGVSQSPSNKVTEKGKDVELRCDPISGHTALYWYRQSLGQGLEFLIYFQGNSAPDKSGLPSDRFSAERTGGSVSTLTIQRTQQEDSAVYLCASSPYLGYGYTFGSGTRLTVV.

This clonotype appeared many times. The CDR3: CASSVGLAGETQYF. As DNA, the CDR3 is TGTGCCAGCAGCGTGGGGCTAGCGGGGGAGACCCAGTACTTC. V and J are TRBV9 and TRBJ2-5, with TRBD2 identical over 9 bases. The junction had 4 bases not matched to a gene; V was cut back by 2 bases and J by 5 bases. CDR3 length: 14 amino acids. Germline loops: CDR1 SGDLS, CDR2 YYNGEE.

The chain employs TRBV7-2 and TRBJ1-2; TRBD1 agrees at 8 bases. The J segment lost 6 bases and the V segment lost 2 bases, leaving 5 bases of the junction unmatched. Germline CDR1 SGHTA, CDR2 FQGNSA. This CDR3 region has 14 residues. CDR3 loop: CASSLSGGEDGYTF. The CDR3 nucleotides read TGTGCCAGCAGCTTATCAGGGGGCGAGGATGGCTACACCTTC.

This clonotype was detected a few times. The chain recombines TRBV20-1 with TRBJ1-5; no definite D call. The CDR3 is made up of 14 amino acids. From germline, CDR1 is DFQATT and CDR2 SNEGSKA (reference sequence). Trimming took off 7 bases at V and 6 bases at J, with 19 bases between the two ends. DNA for the CDR3: TGCAGTGTGAGGAGCGACCAGGAGGGTCAGCCCCAGCATTTT. Translation: CSVRSDQEGQPQHF.

V is TRBV20-1 and J is TRBJ2-7; D possibly matches TRBD1 or TRBD2 (6 bases each). From germline, CDR1 is DFQATT and CDR2 SNEGSKA (reference sequence). This CDR3 contains 12 residues. With 5 bases removed from V and 3 bases from J, the gap between germline ends came to 11 bases. The CDR3 is CSADKGGYEQYF. The CDR3 DNA reads as TGCAGTGCTGACAAGGGGGGCTACGAGCAGTACTTC.

The chain recombines TRBV5-1 with TRBJ2-5; TRBD2 matches 8 bases. Trimming cost V 5 bases and J 5 bases; bases outside gene matches: 5. Per germline, CDR1 SGHRS and CDR2 YFSETQ. The length of the CDR3 is 13 residues. This CDR3 reads CASRIAGLETQYF. DNA for the CDR3: TGCGCCAGCAGGATAGCGGGGCTTGAGACCCAGTACTTC.

This clonotype showed up many times. The chain joins TRBV7-9 to TRBJ1-1; D is uncertain. The V gene lost 2 bases and the J gene lost 3 bases, with 7 bases spanning the gap. CDR3 length equals 13 residues. The germline V gene has CDR1 SEHNR and CDR2 FQNEAQ (reference sequence). In DNA, the CDR3 is TGTGCCAGCAGCTTATCGGGGTACACTGAAGCTTTCTTT. Translated, it gives CASSLSGYTEAFF.

This clonotype came up many times. V and J are TRBV29-1 and TRBJ2-7; TRBD1 or TRBD2 may be the D gene (5 bases each). CDR1 SQVTM and CDR2 ANQGSEA come from the germline V gene. The CDR3 extends over 15 amino acids. V was shortened by 0 bases and J by 2 bases, with 14 bases between the two germline ends. In DNA, the CDR3 is TGCAGCGTTGAAGACCTTGGGACGGGTACCTACGAGCAGTACTTC. Its translation is CSVEDLGTGTYEQYF.

This clonotype occurred a few times. CDR3 amino acids: CASSLALAGERETQYF. The CDR3 bases are TGTGCCAGCAGCTTAGCGTTGGCAGGGGAGAGGGAGACCCAGTACTTC. V is TRBV7-9 and J is TRBJ2-5, with TRBD1 as a possible D gene (6 bases). The CDR3 totals 16 residues. Germline CDR1 is SEHNR and CDR2 is FQNEAQ (reference sequence). V lost 0 bases and J 5 bases, leaving 16 bases between the germline ends. The full variable domain, rest sourced from reference TRBV7-9 and TRBJ2-5, is DTGVSQNPRHKITKRGQNVTFRCDPISEHNRLYWYRQTLGQGPEFLTYFQNEAQLEKSRLLSDRFSAERPKGSFSTLEIQRTEQGDSAMYLCASSLALAGERETQYFGPGTRLLVL.

The CDR3: CASSFLLGPTGELFF. The CDR3 DNA is TGTGCCAGCAGTTTTTTATTAGGCCCCACCGGGGAGCTGTTTTTT. The rearrangement joins TRBV12-3 or TRBV12-4 to TRBJ2-2; D unresolved. V lost 3 bases and J 4 bases, leaving 12 bases between the germline ends. The CDR3 spans 15 residues.

The rearrangement joins TRBV7-8 to TRBJ1-1, with 10 bases aligning to TRBD1. Germline V gives CDR1 SGHVS, CDR2 FQNEAQ. This CDR3 is built from 15 residues. With 2 bases clipped from V and 4 bases from J, the junction kept 4 bases outside the gene matches. The CDR3 bases are TGTGCCAGCAGCTTAACGGACAGGGGGGGCACTGAAGCTTTCTTT. Encoded protein: CASSLTDRGGTEAFF.

This clonotype was counted between two and nine times. Mismatch with germline at one junction end may stem from a read error. The chain employs TRBV10-3 and TRBJ1-5; D uncertain. Germline V gene sequence: CDR1 ENHRY, CDR2 SYGVKD. CDR3 size: 14 residues. The chain's CDR3 is CASSERTAPGPQHF. The CDR3 nucleotides are TGTGCCAGCAGTGAACGTACTGCTCCTGGGCCCCAGCATTTT.

The chain uses TRBV29-1 and TRBJ2-7; the D is unclear. This CDR3 comprises 12 residues. Deletions cut 8 bases from V and 0 bases from J, with 11 bases between. Germline V CDR1 and CDR2: SQVTM, ANQGSEA. In DNA form, the CDR3 reads TGCAGCTTAGGTCAGATCTCCTACGAGCAGTACTTC. Translating gives CSLGQISYEQYF.

As concerns this clonotype: This clone may be a read error of a much larger clone one base away. The chain recombines TRBV4-2 with TRBJ2-7, with D perhaps given as TRBD1 or TRBD2 (5 bases each). CDR3 length: 14 amino acids. Per germline, CDR1 LGHNA and CDR2 YNFKEQ. The V gene lost 2 bases and the J gene lost 5 bases, with 13 bases spanning the gap. The CDR3 nucleotides read TGTGCCAGCAGCCAATTGAGACAGACTAACGAGCAGTACTTC. Translated, it gives CASSQLRQTNEQYF.

There are many counts of this clonotype. Sequence at one end of the junction differs from germline and may be a read error. The chain combines TRBV10-3 with TRBJ1-1, with D maybe TRBD1 (6 bases). There are 14 residues in the CDR3. Germline V gene data show CDR1 as ENHRY and CDR2 as SYGVKD. The CDR3 DNA sequence: TGTGCCAGCAGTTACAGGGTCAGGAGCATCGAGTCTTTCTTT. Its protein is CASSYRVRSIESFF.

This clonotype was counted ten times or more. This CDR3 reads CSAREQGIETQYF. The CDR3 DNA follows: TGCAGTGCTAGAGAACAGGGGATCGAGACCCAGTACTTC. The chain is built from TRBV20-1 and TRBJ2-5; 7 bases align to TRBD1. V dropped 0 bases and J dropped 5; count of bases not matched to a gene: 3. The CDR3 contains 13 residues. The V gene's germline CDR1 is DFQATT and CDR2 SNEGSKA (reference sequence).

This clonotype was detected once. A much larger clone is a single base away; this may be a read error. This chain joins TRBV9 and TRBJ1-1; the D gene is possibly TRBD1 (5 bases). The CDR3 is 15 residues long. Germline loops: CDR1 SGDLS, CDR2 YYNGEE. The CDR3 is CASSAQQALNTEALF. CDR3 DNA sequence: TGTGCCAGCAGCGCACAACAGGCGCTCAACACTGAAGCTCTCTTT.

In its sample, this clonotype was seen many times. This chain connects TRBV29-1 to TRBJ1-1, with TRBD1 matching 8 bases. After removal of 6 bases from V and 4 bases from J, the junction contained 10 bases not matched to a gene. Looked up from germline, CDR1 is SQVTM and CDR2 is ANQGSEA. The CDR3 loop spans 14 amino acids. In DNA form, the CDR3 reads TGCAGCGTGGTCACGGACAGGGTGAGCACTGAAGCTTTCTTT. Translation: CSVVTDRVSTEAFF.

V usage is TRBV7-6 and J usage is TRBJ1-6; 9 nucleotides agree with TRBD1. From germline, CDR1 is SGHVS and CDR2 FNYEAQ. The CDR3 runs to 15 residues. V was clipped by 6 bases and J by 7 bases; unmatched bases: 7. The CDR3 region is CASRTPGQGNSPLHF. CDR3 nucleotides: TGTGCCAGCAGGACACCGGGACAGGGAAATTCACCCCTCCACTTT.

This clonotype was observed a single time. The gene calls are TRBV19 and TRBJ1-1; D is uncertain. Per germline, CDR1 LNHDA and CDR2 SQIVND (reference sequence). The CDR3 runs 15 residues. V lost 9 bases to trimming and J lost 7 bases, with 24 bases between them. CDR3 DNA sequence: TGTGCCAGCAGCCTAACCATCCAGTCGAACGGTGAAGCTTTCTTT. This gives the protein CASSLTIQSNGEAFF.

This clonotype appeared many times. The chain recombines TRBV14 with TRBJ2-7; D gene ambiguous. The V and J ends lost 0 bases and 3 bases respectively, with 6 bases between them. Germline loops: CDR1 SGHDN, CDR2 FVKESK. CDR3 length: 13 amino acids. The CDR3 loop reads CASSQDPGYEQYF. The CDR3 nucleotides read TGTGCCAGCAGCCAAGATCCCGGCTACGAGCAGTACTTC.